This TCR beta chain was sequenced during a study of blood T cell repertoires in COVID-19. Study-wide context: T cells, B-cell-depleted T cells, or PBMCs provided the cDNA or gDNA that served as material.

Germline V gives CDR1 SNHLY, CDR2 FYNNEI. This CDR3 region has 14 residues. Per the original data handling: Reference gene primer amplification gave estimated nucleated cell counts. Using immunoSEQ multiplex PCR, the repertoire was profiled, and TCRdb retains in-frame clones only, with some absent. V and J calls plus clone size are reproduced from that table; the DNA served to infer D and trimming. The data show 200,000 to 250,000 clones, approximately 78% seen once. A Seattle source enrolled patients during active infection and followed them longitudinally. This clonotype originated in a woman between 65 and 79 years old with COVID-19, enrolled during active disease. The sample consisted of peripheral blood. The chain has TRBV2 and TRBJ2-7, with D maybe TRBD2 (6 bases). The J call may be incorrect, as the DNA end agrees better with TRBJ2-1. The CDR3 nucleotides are TGTGCCAGCATTAGAACGGGAGTCTACAATGAGCAGTTCTTC. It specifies CASIRTGVYNEQFF.